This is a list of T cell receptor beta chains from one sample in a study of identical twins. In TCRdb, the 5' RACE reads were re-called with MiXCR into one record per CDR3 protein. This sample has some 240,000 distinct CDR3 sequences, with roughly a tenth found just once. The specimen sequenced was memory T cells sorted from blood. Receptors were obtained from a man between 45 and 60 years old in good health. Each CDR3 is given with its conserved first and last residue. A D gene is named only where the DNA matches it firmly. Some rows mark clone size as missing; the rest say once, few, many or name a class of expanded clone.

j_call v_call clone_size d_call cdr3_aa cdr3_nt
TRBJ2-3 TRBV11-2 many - CASSVNRVTDTQYF TGTGCCAGCAGCGTGAACAGGGTTACAGATACGCAGTATTTT
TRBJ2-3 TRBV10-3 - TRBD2 CAITVGLADTQYF TGTGCCATCACCGTCGGACTAGCGGATACGCAGTATTTT
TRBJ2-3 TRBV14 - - CASSRRQPTDTQYF TGTGCCAGCAGCCGGAGACAACCCACAGATACGCAGTATTTT
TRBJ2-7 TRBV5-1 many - CASSLDGNRDAYF TGCGCCAGCAGCTTGGACGGAAACAGGGATGCGTACTTC
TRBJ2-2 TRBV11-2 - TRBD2 CASSPRWGGRDANTGELFF TGTGCCAGCAGCCCCCGGTGGGGCGGGAGAGACGCGAACACCGGGGAGCTGTTTTTT
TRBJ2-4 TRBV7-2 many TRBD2 CASSSWTSGLAKNIQYF TGTGCCAGCAGCTCCTGGACTAGCGGGCTAGCCAAAAACATTCAGTACTTC
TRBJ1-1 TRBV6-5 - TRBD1 CTSSYSSGQATEAFF TGTACCAGCAGTTACTCGAGTGGACAGGCCACTGAAGCTTTCTTT
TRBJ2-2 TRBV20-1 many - CSARAGGEWGPTNTGELFF TGCAGTGCTAGAGCGGGGGGCGAGTGGGGACCGACGAACACCGGGGAGCTGTTTTTT
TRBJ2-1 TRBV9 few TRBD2 CASSFLAGGVNEQFF TGTGCCAGCAGCTTCCTAGCGGGAGGCGTCAATGAGCAGTTCTTC
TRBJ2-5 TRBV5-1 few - CASSLGDNQETQYF TGCGCCAGCAGCTTAGGGGACAACCAAGAGACCCAGTACTTC
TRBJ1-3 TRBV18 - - CASSPPRTVSGNTIYF TGTGCCAGCTCACCACCGAGGACAGTCTCTGGAAACACCATATATTTT
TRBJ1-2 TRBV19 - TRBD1 CASINGQGLNYGYTF TGTGCCAGTATCAACGGACAGGGGCTTAACTATGGCTACACCTTC
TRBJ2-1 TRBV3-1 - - CASSQELGGYNEQFF TGTGCCAGCAGCCAAGAATTGGGGGGTTACAATGAGCAGTTCTTC
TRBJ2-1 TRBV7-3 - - CASSFAASSSYNEQFF TGTGCCAGCAGCTTCGCGGCGTCGAGCTCCTACAATGAGCAGTTCTTC
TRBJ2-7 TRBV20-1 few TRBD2 CSARGRLAGRVQRYEQYF TGCAGTGCTAGAGGGCGACTAGCGGGGCGAGTTCAGCGCTACGAGCAGTACTTC
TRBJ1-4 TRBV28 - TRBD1 CAITGGPDRKKLFF TGTGCCATTACAGGGGGGCCAGACCGTAAAAAACTGTTTTTT
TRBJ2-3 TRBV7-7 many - CASSLGGPGTQYF TGTGCCAGCAGCTTAGGTGGCCCAGGAACGCAGTATTTT
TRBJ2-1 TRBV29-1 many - CSVRPGQRTYNEQFF TGCAGCGTCCGGCCTGGGCAGCGGACCTACAATGAGCAGTTCTTC
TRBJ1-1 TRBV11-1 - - CASSLAQRGTEAFF TGTGCCAGCAGCTTAGCGCAGAGGGGAACTGAAGCTTTCTTT
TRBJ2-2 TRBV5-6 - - CASSLGVSQLNTGELFF TGTGCCAGCAGCTTGGGTGTGTCGCAGCTGAACACCGGGGAGCTGTTTTTT
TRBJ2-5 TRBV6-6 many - CASSTRQETQYF TGTGCCAGCAGTACGCGGCAAGAGACCCAGTACTTC
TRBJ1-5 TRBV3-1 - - CASSQDRTPQPQHF TGTGCCAGCAGCCAAGATCGGACACCTCAGCCCCAGCATTTT
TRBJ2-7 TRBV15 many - CATSRGNRLEQYF TGTGCCACCAGCAGGGGAAACCGACTAGAGCAGTACTTC
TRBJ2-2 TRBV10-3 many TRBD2 CAISASGDTGELFF TGTGCCATCAGTGCTAGCGGGGACACCGGGGAGCTGTTTTTT
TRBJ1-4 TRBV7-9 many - CASSLVENEKLFF TGTGCCAGCAGCTTAGTAGAGAATGAAAAACTGTTTTTT
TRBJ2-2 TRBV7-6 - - CASSLVPEWGVGELFF TGTGCCAGCAGCTTAGTCCCGGAGTGGGGGGTCGGGGAGCTGTTTTTT
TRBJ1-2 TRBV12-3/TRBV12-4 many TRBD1 CASSPQGATEGYTF TGTGCCAGCAGTCCACAGGGGGCGACGGAAGGCTACACCTTC
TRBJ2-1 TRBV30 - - CAWRLGGAYNEQFF TGTGCCTGGAGGCTCGGCGGGGCCTACAATGAGCAGTTCTTC
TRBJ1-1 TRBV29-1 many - CSVEEQGGTEAFF TGCAGCGTTGAAGAACAGGGAGGGACTGAAGCTTTCTTT
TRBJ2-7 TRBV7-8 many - CASSLDGREQYF TGTGCCAGCAGCTTAGACGGGCGCGAGCAGTACTTC
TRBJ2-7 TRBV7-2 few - CASSSQVGAGQEQYF TGTGCCAGCAGCTCCCAGGTGGGGGCAGGGCAGGAGCAGTACTTC
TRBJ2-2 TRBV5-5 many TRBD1 CASSTGQALNTGELFF TGTGCCAGCAGCACGGGACAGGCACTGAACACCGGGGAGCTGTTTTTT
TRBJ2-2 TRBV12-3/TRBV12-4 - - CASSLSQTQTGELFF TGTGCCAGCAGTTTGAGTCAGACACAAACCGGGGAGCTGTTTTTT
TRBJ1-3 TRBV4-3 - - CASSQEATGSGNTIYF TGCGCCAGCAGCCAAGAGGCGACAGGTTCTGGAAACACCATATATTTT
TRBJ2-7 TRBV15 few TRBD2 CATSSGTSGSPKYEQYF TGTGCCACCAGCTCTGGGACTAGCGGGAGCCCTAAGTACGAGCAGTACTTC
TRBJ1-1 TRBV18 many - CASSADGGGGTEAFF TGTGCCAGCTCAGCAGATGGGGGGGGCGGCACTGAAGCTTTCTTT
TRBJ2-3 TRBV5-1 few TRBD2 CASNIGTSETDTQYF TGCGCCAGCAACATAGGGACTAGCGAGACAGATACGCAGTATTTT
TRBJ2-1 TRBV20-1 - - CSARARGDIRRDNEQFF TGCAGTGCTAGAGCGCGGGGAGATATCCGCCGGGACAATGAGCAGTTCTTC
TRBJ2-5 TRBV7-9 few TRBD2 CASSPGTTNQETQYF TGTGCCAGCAGCCCAGGGACTACCAACCAAGAGACCCAGTACTTC
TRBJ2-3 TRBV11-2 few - CASSFLGGATDTQYF TGTGCCAGCAGCTTTTTAGGAGGGGCCACAGATACGCAGTATTTT
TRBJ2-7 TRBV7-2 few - CASSLGQLHTNEQYF TGTGCCAGCAGCTTAGGACAGCTCCATACCAACGAGCAGTACTTC
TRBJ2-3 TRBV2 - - CASSESRTRTDTQYF TGTGCCAGCAGTGAGTCGCGGACCCGCACAGATACGCAGTATTTT
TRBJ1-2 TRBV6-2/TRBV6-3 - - CASSYSKSTEGYGYTF TGTGCCAGCAGTTACTCGAAGTCCACAGAGGGCTATGGCTACACCTTC
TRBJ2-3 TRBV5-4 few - CASSFVVGDTQYF TGTGCCAGCAGCTTCGTAGTAGGAGATACGCAGTATTTT
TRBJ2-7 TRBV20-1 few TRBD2 CSANTGGYYEQYF TGCAGTGCTAACACCGGGGGGTACTACGAGCAGTACTTC
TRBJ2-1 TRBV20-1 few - CSALLLGYNEQFF TGCAGTGCTCTATTACTAGGGTACAATGAGCAGTTCTTC